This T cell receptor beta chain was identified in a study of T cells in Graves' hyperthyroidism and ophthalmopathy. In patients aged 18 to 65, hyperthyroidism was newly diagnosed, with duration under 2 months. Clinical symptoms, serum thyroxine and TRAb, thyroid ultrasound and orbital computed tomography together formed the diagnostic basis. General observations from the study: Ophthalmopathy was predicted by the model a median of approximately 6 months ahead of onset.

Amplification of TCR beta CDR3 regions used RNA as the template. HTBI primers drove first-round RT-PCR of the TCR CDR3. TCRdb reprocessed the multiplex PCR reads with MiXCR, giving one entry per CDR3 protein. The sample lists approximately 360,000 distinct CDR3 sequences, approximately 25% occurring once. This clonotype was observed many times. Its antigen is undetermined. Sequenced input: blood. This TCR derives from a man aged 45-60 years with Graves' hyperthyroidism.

DNA for the CDR3: TGTGCCAGCAGCTTAGCCCCCGGGACGCCAAGGGCGGGCTCCTACGAGCAGTACTTC. Translated, it gives CASSLAPGTPRAGSYEQYF. The chain has TRBV11-2 and TRBJ2-7, with D possibly being TRBD1 or TRBD2 (5 bases each). Germline V gene sequence: CDR1 SGHAT, CDR2 FQNNGV. V lost 1 base and J lost 0, with 22 bases in between. This CDR3 region has 19 residues.